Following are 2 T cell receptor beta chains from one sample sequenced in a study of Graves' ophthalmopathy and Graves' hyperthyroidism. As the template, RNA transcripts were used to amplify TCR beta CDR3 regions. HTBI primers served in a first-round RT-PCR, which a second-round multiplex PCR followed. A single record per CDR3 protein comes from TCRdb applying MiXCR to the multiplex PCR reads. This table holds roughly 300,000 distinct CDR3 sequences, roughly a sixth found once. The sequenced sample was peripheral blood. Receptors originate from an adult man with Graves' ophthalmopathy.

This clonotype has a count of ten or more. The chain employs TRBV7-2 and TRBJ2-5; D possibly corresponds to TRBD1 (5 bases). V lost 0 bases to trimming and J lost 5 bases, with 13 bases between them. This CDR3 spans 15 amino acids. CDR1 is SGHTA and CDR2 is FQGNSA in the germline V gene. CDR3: CASSLAQGRAETQYF. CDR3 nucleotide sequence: TGTGCCAGCAGCTTAGCCCAGGGCCGGGCGGAGACCCAGTACTTC.

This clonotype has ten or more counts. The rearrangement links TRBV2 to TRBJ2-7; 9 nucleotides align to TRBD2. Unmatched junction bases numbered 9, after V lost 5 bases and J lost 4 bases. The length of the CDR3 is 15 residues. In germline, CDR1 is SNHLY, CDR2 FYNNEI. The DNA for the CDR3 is TGTGCCAGCAGTACCCTCGGACTAGCGAGGTACGAGCAGTACTTC. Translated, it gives CASSTLGLARYEQYF. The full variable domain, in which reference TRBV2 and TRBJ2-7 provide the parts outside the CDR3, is EPEVTQTPSHQVTQMGQEVILRCVPISNHLYFYWYRQILGQKVEFLVSFYNNEISEKSEIFDDQFSVERPDGSNFTLKIRSTKLEDSAMYFCASSTLGLARYEQYFGPGTRLTVT.